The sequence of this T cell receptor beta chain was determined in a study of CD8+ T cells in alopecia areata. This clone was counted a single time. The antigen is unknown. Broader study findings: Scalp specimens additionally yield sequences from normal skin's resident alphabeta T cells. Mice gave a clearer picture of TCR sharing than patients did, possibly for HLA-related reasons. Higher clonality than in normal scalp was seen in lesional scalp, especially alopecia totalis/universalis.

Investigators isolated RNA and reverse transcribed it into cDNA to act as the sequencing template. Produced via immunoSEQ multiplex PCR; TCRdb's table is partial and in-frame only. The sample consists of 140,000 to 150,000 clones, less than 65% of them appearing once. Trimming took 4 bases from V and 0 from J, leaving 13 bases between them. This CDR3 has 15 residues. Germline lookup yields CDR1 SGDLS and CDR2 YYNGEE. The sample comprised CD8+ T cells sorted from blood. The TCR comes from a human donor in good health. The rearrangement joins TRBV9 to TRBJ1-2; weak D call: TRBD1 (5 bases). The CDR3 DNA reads TGTGCCAGCAGCTCCCCCGACAGCCCTAACTATGGCTACACCTTC. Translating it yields CASSSPDSPNYGYTF.